This passage covers 12 T cell receptor beta chains from one sample sequenced in a study of human T cells and chemical hapten exposure. Using its own MiXCR run on the RACE reads, TCRdb lists one record per CDR3 protein. Among about 110,000 distinct CDR3 sequences, approximately 12% were seen once, and the ten largest hold 1.6%. The time point: pre-sensitization, week 0. Treatment here: therapeutic diphenylcyclopropenone sensitization with weekly scalp DPC. Source: whole blood, taken in connection with sensitization to the hapten diphenylcyclopropenone (DPC). All receptors come from a woman aged 45-65 years with alopecia areata. Some clones in this sample may be carry-over from other donors' samples.

This clonotype has ten or more counts. The V and J genes are TRBV7-9 and TRBJ2-3; D is undetermined. The CDR3 consists of 14 residues. Per the germline V gene, CDR1 is SEHNR and CDR2 is FQNEAQ (reference sequence). V was clipped by 5 bases and J by 2 bases, with 11 bases between them. CDR3 nucleotides: TGTGCCAGCAGCGGGCTTCAGAACACAGATACGCAGTATTTT. Its protein product is CASSGLQNTDTQYF.

This clonotype was counted at least ten times. The CDR3 nucleotides are TGTGCCAGCGCCTCGGCAGGAGACCCTTCCTACGAGCAGTACTTC. Translating gives CASASAGDPSYEQYF. This rearrangement joins TRBV18 to TRBJ2-7; D is unclear. Deletions cut 8 bases from V and 1 base from J, with 18 bases between. The CDR3 runs to 15 residues. In germline, CDR1 is KGHSH, CDR2 LQKENI.

DNA for the CDR3: TGTGCCAGCAGCCAACGAGCGGACCACCCGGAGACCCAGTACTTC. Protein product: CASSQRADHPETQYF. V gene TRBV12-3 or TRBV12-4 combines with J gene TRBJ2-5, with D possibly matching TRBD2 (5 bases). V lost 6 bases to trimming and J lost 5 bases, with 19 bases between them. The CDR3 runs to 15 residues.

This clonotype showed up just a few times. At one of its ends the junction is not consistent with the germline gene, which may arise from a read error. The chain joins TRBV7-7 to TRBJ2-5; unclear D gene. This CDR3 comprises 13 residues. Germline values: CDR1 SSHAT, CDR2 FNYEAQ (reference sequence). CDR3: CASTIGGMETQYF. CDR3 nucleotides: TGTGCTAGCACTATTGGTGGAATGGAGACCCAGTACTTC. Variable domain in full (rest from reference TRBV7-7 and TRBJ2-5): GAGVSQSPRYKVTKRGQDVTLRCDPISSHATLYWYQQALGQGPEFLTYFNYEAQPDKSGLPSDRFSAERPEGSISTLTIQRTEQRDSAMYRCASTIGGMETQYFGPGTRLLVL.

In its sample, this clonotype was seen a few times. The J gene is TRBJ1-2, the V gene TRBV28; D is ambiguous. V was pared by 6 bases and J by 8 bases, with 13 bases between. Germline-derived CDR1 and CDR2 are MDHEN and SYDVKM. This CDR3 region has 12 residues. CDR3 in DNA: TGTGCCAGCAGACCCGGCGGAGGCGGCTACACCTTC. It specifies CASRPGGGGYTF.

The CDR3 nucleotides read TGCAGTGCAAGGGGCTACCAGACCTACGAGCAGTACTTC. It specifies CSARGYQTYEQYF. The gene calls are TRBV20-1 and TRBJ2-7, with D possibly being TRBD1 (5 bases). V was pared by 6 bases and J by 2 bases, with 14 bases between. CDR3 length equals 13 residues. The germline gives CDR1 DFQATT, CDR2 SNEGSKA (reference sequence).

The J gene is TRBJ2-1, the V gene TRBV19, with D unclear. Germline V CDR1 and CDR2: LNHDA, SQIVND (reference sequence). Trimming shortened V by 2 bases and J by 6 bases, and 14 bases separated the two germline ends. The CDR3 is 15 amino acids. CDR3 sequence reads: CASSIPLPPRNEQFF. The CDR3 region has the DNA TGTGCCAGTAGTATACCCCTTCCCCCTCGCAATGAGCAGTTCTTC.

This clonotype has ten or more counts. V and J are TRBV5-1 and TRBJ2-7, with TRBD2 as a possible D gene (6 bases). The V end was cut by 2 bases, the J end by 5 bases, with 8 bases between. Germline V gene sequence: CDR1 SGHRS, CDR2 YFSETQ. The CDR3 has 12 residues. CDR3 sequence: CASSFTGDEQYF. The CDR3 region has the DNA TGCGCCAGCAGCTTCACGGGGGACGAGCAGTACTTC.

The chain couples TRBV2 to TRBJ1-5, with no clear D. The CDR3 loop spans 16 amino acids. Trimming removed 6 bases from V and 5 bases from J, with 20 bases in between. Germline V gene data show CDR1 as SNHLY and CDR2 as FYNNEI. The CDR3 protein is CASSQFLLRVDQPQHF. CDR3 sequence (DNA): TGTGCCAGCAGCCAGTTTCTCTTAAGGGTAGATCAGCCCCAGCATTTT.

This clonotype was observed a handful of times. This chain connects TRBV7-2 to TRBJ2-3; 7 nucleotides match TRBD2. With 5 bases clipped from V and 0 bases from J, the junction kept 8 bases outside the gene matches. The length of the CDR3 is 16 residues. The germline gives CDR1 SGHTA, CDR2 FQGNSA. The DNA for the CDR3 is TGTGCCAGCAGCCCTTCGTTGCGGGAGAGCACAGATACGCAGTATTTT. It is translated as CASSPSLRESTDTQYF.

This clonotype was observed a few times. The chain links TRBV7-2 to TRBJ2-3; D may be TRBD2 (5 bases). Trimming left V 1 base short and J 6 bases short, with 11 bases between. This CDR3 has 14 amino acids. The germline V gene has CDR1 SGHTA and CDR2 FQGNSA. In nucleotides, the CDR3 is TGTGCCAGCAGCTTAGGGGCCTGGAGGGATACGCAGTATTTT. Translating it yields CASSLGAWRDTQYF.

This clonotype came up a few times. V and J are TRBV7-6 and TRBJ1-1; D remains unclear. Germline V gene data show CDR1 as SGHVS and CDR2 as FNYEAQ. The CDR3 consists of 14 residues. Deletions cut 1 base from V and 0 bases from J, with 6 bases between. CDR3 sequence reads: CASSLVDMNTEAFF. CDR3 nucleotide sequence: TGTGCCAGCAGCTTAGTAGACATGAACACTGAAGCTTTCTTT.